Presented here are 3 T cell receptor beta chains from one specimen sequenced in a study of T cell responses to AZD1222 COVID-19 vaccine. Repertoires were generated with immunoSEQ multiplex PCR, while TCRdb's copy carries only in-frame clones and drops some. The sample consists of fewer than 150,000 clones, roughly 89% of them appearing once. This specimen was peripheral blood, taken on day 0 of AZD1222 vaccination. The receptors were sampled from an adult in good health.

The sample holds one count of this clone. The V call is TRBV24-1, the J call TRBJ1-5, with D perhaps TRBD1 (6 bases). Germline values: CDR1 KGHDR, CDR2 SFDVKD. V was clipped by 4 bases and J by 6 bases, with 12 bases between them. This CDR3 region has 14 residues. CDR3 residues: CATSERQGIQPQHF. CDR3 in DNA: TGTGCCACCAGTGAGCGGCAGGGGATTCAGCCCCAGCATTTT.

The CDR3 sequence is CASSGGQGSGNTIYF. The DNA of the CDR3 is TGTGCCAGCAGCGGGGGACAGGGCTCTGGAAACACCATATATTTT. The rearrangement joins TRBV9 to TRBJ1-3; 9 positions agree with TRBD1. Germline V lookup: CDR1 SGDLS, CDR2 YYNGEE. Trimming at V came to 3 bases and at J to 0 bases, leaving 1 base not matched to a gene. The CDR3 is made up of 15 amino acids.

This chain links TRBV19 with TRBJ1-2; 8 bases line up with TRBD1. This CDR3 comprises 17 residues. In germline, CDR1 is LNHDA, CDR2 SQIVND (reference sequence). The V segment lost 3 bases and the J segment 3 bases; nucleotides outside the gene matches: 12. CDR3 amino acids: CASSIRDRLILDYGYTF. In nucleotides, the CDR3 is TGTGCCAGTAGTATCCGGGACAGGCTGATTCTGGACTATGGCTACACCTTC.